This T cell receptor (beta chain) was recorded in a study of blood T cell repertoires in COVID-19. Background on the study: Material from acute and convalescent COVID-19 was sourced from the United States, Italy and Spain. The cDNA or gDNA used as material had been derived from T cells, B-cell-depleted T cells, or PBMCs.

In the authors' workflow: Reference gene primer amplification yielded estimated nucleated cell counts. TCRdb's table, derived via immunoSEQ multiplex PCR, lists solely in-frame clones and lacks some. From that table come the V and J calls and clone size; the DNA was used to work out D and trimming. The sample lists some 30,000 clones; 70% to 85% were seen once. V lost 6 bases and J lost 0, with 9 bases in between. This CDR3 is built from 14 residues. Germline loops: CDR1 KGHSH, CDR2 LQKENI. This sequence originates from a human donor in a cohort sampled during active COVID-19. The chain joins TRBV18 to TRBJ1-5; D call uncertain. The sequenced sample was peripheral blood. The CDR3 region has the DNA TGTGCCAGCTCGAGAGGATATAGCAATCAGCCCCAGCATTTT. It encodes CASSRGYSNQPQHF.